The present entry profiles one T cell receptor beta chain with its context. V shed 4 bases, J shed 4 bases, and the junction held 16 bases outside the gene matches. The CDR3 consists of 18 residues. Germline CDR1 and CDR2: SGDLS and YYNGEE. This sample is drawn from a study of blood T cell repertoires in COVID-19. Repertoires were generated with immunoSEQ multiplex PCR, while TCRdb's copy carries only in-frame clones and drops some. The sample has about 230,000 clones; more than 75% are singletons. The study recruited people aged about 18 to 90 years across about 25 US areas. This sequence originates from a man between 18 and 29 years old who had recovered from COVID-19. The sequencing input was PBMCs or T cells enriched from blood (not recorded which). This sequence joins TRBV9 and TRBJ1-2, with 10 bases matching TRBD1. CDR3 nucleotides: TGTGCCAGCAGCCCTAGTGGAGGCAGAGGGACAGGGGTCTATGGCTACACCTTC. It codes for CASSPSGGRGTGVYGYTF.